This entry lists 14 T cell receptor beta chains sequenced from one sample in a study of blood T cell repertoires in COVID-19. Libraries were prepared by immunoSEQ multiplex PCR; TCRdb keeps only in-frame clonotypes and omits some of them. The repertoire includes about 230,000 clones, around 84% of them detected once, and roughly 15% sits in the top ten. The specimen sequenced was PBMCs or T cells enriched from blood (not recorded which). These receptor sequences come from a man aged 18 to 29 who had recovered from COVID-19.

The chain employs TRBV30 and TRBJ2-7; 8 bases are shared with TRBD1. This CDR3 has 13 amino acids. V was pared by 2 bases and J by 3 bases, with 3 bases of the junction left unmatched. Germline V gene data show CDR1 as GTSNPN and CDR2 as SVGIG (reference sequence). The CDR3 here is CAWSLGQGYEQYF. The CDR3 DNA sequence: TGTGCCTGGAGTCTCGGACAGGGCTACGAGCAGTACTTC.

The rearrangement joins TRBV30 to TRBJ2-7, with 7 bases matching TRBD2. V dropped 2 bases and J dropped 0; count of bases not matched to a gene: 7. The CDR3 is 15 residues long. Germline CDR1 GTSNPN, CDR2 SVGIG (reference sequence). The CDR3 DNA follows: TGTGCCTGGAGTTTGCGGGAGTGGAACTCCTACGAGCAGTACTTC. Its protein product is CAWSLREWNSYEQYF.

The CDR3 reads CAISETESSYEQYF. As DNA, the CDR3 is TGTGCCATCAGTGAGACGGAGTCTTCCTACGAGCAGTACTTC. The chain uses TRBV10-3 and TRBJ2-7; D is uncertain. The CDR3 has 14 residues. V lost 2 bases and J 1 base, leaving 9 bases between the germline ends. Germline V lookup: CDR1 ENHRY, CDR2 SYGVKD.

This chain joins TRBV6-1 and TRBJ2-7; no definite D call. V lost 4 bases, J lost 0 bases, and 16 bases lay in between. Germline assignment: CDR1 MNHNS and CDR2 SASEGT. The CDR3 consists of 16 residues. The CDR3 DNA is TGTGCCAGCAGTGGAAGCGACGGAAGAAGCTCCTACGAGCAGTACTTC. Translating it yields CASSGSDGRSSYEQYF.

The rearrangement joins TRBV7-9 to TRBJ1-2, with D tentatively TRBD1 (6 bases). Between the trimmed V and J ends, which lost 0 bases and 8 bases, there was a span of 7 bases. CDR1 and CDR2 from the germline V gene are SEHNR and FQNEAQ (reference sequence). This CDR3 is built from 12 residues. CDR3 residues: CASSLAQGGYTF. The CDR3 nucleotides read TGTGCCAGCAGCTTAGCCCAGGGGGGCTACACCTTC.

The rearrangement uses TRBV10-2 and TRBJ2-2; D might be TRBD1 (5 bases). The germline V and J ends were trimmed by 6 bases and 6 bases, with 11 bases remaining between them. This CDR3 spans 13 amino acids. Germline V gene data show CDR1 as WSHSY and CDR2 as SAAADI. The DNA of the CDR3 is TGCGCCAGCAGCCCTCAGGGTCCCGGGGAGCTGTTTTTT. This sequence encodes CASSPQGPGELFF.

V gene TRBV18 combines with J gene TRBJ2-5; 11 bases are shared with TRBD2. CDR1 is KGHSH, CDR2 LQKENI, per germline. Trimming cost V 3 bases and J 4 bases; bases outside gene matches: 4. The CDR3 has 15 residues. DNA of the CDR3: TGTGCCAGCTCACCTGGGACTAGCGGCGGAGAGACCCAGTACTTC. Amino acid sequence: CASSPGTSGGETQYF.

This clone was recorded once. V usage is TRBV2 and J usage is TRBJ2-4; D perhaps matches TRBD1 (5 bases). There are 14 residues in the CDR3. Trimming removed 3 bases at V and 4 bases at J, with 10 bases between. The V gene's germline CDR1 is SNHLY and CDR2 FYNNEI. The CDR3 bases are TGTGCCAGCAGTGAGCGACAGCAAAAAAACATTCAGTACTTC. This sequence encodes CASSERQQKNIQYF.

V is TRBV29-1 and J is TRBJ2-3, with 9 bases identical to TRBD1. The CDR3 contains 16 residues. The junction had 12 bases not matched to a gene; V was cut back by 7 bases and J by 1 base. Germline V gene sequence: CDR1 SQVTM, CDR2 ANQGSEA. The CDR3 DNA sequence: TGCAGCGCCCGTCCCGGGACAGGGTTCGGCACAGATACGCAGTATTTT. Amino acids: CSARPGTGFGTDTQYF.

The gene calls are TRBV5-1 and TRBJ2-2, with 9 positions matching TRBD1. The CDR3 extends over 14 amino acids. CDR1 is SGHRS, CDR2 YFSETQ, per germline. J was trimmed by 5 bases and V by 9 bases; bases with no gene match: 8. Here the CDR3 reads CATEPGTGTGELFF. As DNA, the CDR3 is TGCGCCACCGAACCCGGGACAGGGACCGGGGAGCTGTTTTTT.

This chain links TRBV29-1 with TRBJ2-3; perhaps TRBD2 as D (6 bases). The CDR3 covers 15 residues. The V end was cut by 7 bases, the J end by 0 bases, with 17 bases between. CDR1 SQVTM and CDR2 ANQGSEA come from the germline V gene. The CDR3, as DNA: TGCAGCGCTACCGACGGCGGGGTTAGCACAGATACGCAGTATTTT. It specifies CSATDGGVSTDTQYF.

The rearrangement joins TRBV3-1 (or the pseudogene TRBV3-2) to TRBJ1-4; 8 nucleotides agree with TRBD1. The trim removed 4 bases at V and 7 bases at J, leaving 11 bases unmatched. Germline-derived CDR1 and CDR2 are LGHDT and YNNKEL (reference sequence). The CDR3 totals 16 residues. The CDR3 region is CASSLRRQGISEKLFF. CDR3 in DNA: TGTGCCAGCAGCCTGCGGAGACAGGGGATAAGTGAAAAACTGTTTTTT.

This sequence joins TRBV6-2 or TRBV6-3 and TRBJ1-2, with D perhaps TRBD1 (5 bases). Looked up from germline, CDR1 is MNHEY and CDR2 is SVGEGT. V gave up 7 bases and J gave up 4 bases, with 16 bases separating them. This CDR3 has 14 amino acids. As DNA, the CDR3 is TGTGCCAGCACCCCCCCGGGGGGTTTCTATGGCTACACCTTC. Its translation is CASTPPGGFYGYTF.

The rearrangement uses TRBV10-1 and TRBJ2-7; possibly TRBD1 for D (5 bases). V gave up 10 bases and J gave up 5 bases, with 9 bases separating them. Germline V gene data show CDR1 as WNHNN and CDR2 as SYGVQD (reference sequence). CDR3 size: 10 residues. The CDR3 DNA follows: TGCGCCACTCAGGGTAACGAGCAGTACTTC. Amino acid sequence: CATQGNEQYF.